What follows are 31 T cell receptor beta chains derived from one specimen sequenced in a study of blood T cells in healthy people across ages. The second PCR ran 7 to 11 cycles with a sample-barcoded 5' primer and J-beta primers. One entry per CDR3 protein, called by TCRdb with MiXCR from the 5' RACE reads. This table has fewer than 750,000 distinct CDR3 sequences, 45% to 60% appearing once. The sequenced sample was blood. These receptors were collected from a woman over 75 in good health.

This clonotype was detected only once. The chain couples TRBV28 to TRBJ2-2, with D hard to call. V was shortened by 6 bases and J by 7 bases, with 12 bases between the two germline ends. Germline loops: CDR1 MDHEN, CDR2 SYDVKM. There are 13 residues in the CDR3. The CDR3 loop reads CASSTRGGGELFF. CDR3 coding DNA: TGTGCCAGCAGCACGCGCGGCGGCGGGGAGCTGTTTTTT.

On this clonotype: Being one base from a much bigger clone, this may be a read error. The chain uses TRBV12-3 or TRBV12-4 and TRBJ2-7; 7 bases match TRBD1. CDR3 length equals 12 residues. The trim removed 10 bases at V and 7 bases at J, leaving 10 bases unmatched. This CDR3 is CATHRGGNEQYF. Here the CDR3 DNA reads TGTGCCACCCACAGGGGTGGGAATGAGCAGTACTTC.

The chain recombines TRBV28 with TRBJ2-7; 7 bases agree with TRBD2. Trimming at V came to 2 bases and at J to 1 base, leaving 11 bases not matched to a gene. Germline V CDR1 and CDR2: MDHEN, SYDVKM. The CDR3 is made up of 17 amino acids. The CDR3 loop is CASSLVGLGGGSYEQYF. The CDR3 DNA reads as TGTGCCAGCAGTTTAGTCGGTCTGGGGGGAGGGTCCTACGAGCAGTACTTC.

The V gene is TRBV10-3, the J gene TRBJ2-3; 7 bases map to TRBD2. V gave up 4 bases and J gave up 6 bases; unmatched junction bases: 10. The germline gives CDR1 ENHRY, CDR2 SYGVKD. The CDR3 is 15 amino acids. CDR3 nucleotides: TGTGCCATCAGTGGCCGGGACTACCAGTCGGATACGCAGTATTTT. Its protein product is CAISGRDYQSDTQYF.

This clonotype has at least ten counts. This chain connects TRBV7-6 to TRBJ1-1; D is possibly TRBD1 (5 bases). The CDR3 spans 15 residues. Trimming shortened V by 4 bases and J by 0 bases, and 12 bases separated the two germline ends. Germline-derived CDR1 and CDR2 are SGHVS and FNYEAQ. The CDR3 sequence is CASSWLTALNTEAFF. The CDR3 nucleotides read TGTGCCAGCAGCTGGTTGACAGCCTTGAACACTGAAGCTTTCTTT. Variable domain in full (rest from reference TRBV7-6 and TRBJ1-1): GAGVSQSPRYKVTKRGQDVALRCDPISGHVSLYWYRQALGQGPEFLTYFNYEAQQDKSGLPNDRFSAERPEGSISTLTIQRTEQRDSAMYRCASSWLTALNTEAFFGQGTRLTVV.

The table lists this clonotype with many counts. The V call is TRBV11-2, the J call TRBJ2-1; D gene uncertain. The CDR3 runs 11 residues. CDR1 and CDR2 from the germline V gene are SGHAT and FQNNGV. V was cut by 3 bases and J by 10 bases, with 7 bases left in between. CDR3 in DNA: TGTGCCAGCAGCTTGAGCGTCGAGCAGTTCTTC. This encodes CASSLSVEQFF. Together with reference TRBV11-2 and TRBJ2-1, the CDR3 gives the full variable domain: EAGVAQSPRYKIIEKRQSVAFWCNPISGHATLYWYQQILGQGPKLLIQFQNNGVVDDSQLPKDRFSAERLKGVDSTLKIQPAKLEDSAVYLCASSLSVEQFFGPGTRLTVL.

Of note for this clonotype: This may be a read error: a much more frequent sequence differs by one nucleotide. The genes are TRBV5-1 and TRBJ2-5; D is unresolved. Germline loops: CDR1 SGHRS, CDR2 YFSETQ. The CDR3 is made up of 14 amino acids. Here the CDR3 reads CAGSPSGDQETQYF. DNA for the CDR3: TGCGCCGGCAGCCCCTCTGGGGACCAAGAGACCCAGTACTTC. Drawing the rest from reference TRBV5-1 and TRBJ2-5, the complete variable domain is KAGVTQTPRYLIKTRGQQVTLSCSPISGHRSVSWYQQTPGQGLQFLFEYFSETQRNKGNFPGRFSGRQFSNSRSEMNVSTLELGDSALYLCAGSPSGDQETQYFGPGTRLLVL.

This clonotype was recorded once. The chain carries TRBV12-3 or TRBV12-4 and TRBJ2-3, with TRBD1 identical over 9 bases. The junction had 9 bases not matched to a gene; V was cut back by 5 bases and J by 6 bases. The CDR3 has 15 amino acids. CDR3 DNA: TGTGCCAGCAGTCCATCGGGACAGGGTGTTGATACGCAGTATTTT. It is translated as CASSPSGQGVDTQYF.

The genes are TRBV15 and TRBJ2-4; D is unclear. CDR1 and CDR2 from the germline V gene are LNHNV and YYDKDF (reference sequence). The V end was cut by 0 bases, the J end by 15 bases, with 12 bases between. This CDR3 is built from 12 residues. The CDR3 DNA is TGTGCCACCAGCAGAGAAATGGAAAGGCGGTACTTC. As protein: CATSREMERRYF.

About this clonotype: This may stem from a read error, because a much larger clone lies one nucleotide away. The chain employs TRBV2 and TRBJ1-1, with D tentatively TRBD1 (6 bases). Trimming cost V 8 bases and J 0 bases, with 10 bases left between them. CDR1 SNHLY and CDR2 FYNNEI come from the germline V gene. This CDR3 comprises 13 residues. The CDR3, as DNA: TGTGCCAGCCGGGGGGGCGTGAACACTGAAGCTTTCTTT. Protein product: CASRGGVNTEAFF.

This clonotype was recorded many times. A clone one base away is much larger, so this may be a read error. This chain joins TRBV7-9 and TRBJ2-1; TRBD1 agrees at 7 bases. Trimming removed 4 bases from V and 5 bases from J; junction bases left unmatched: 8. The CDR3 extends over 15 amino acids. Germline lookup yields CDR1 SEHNR and CDR2 FQNEAQ (reference sequence). CDR3 region: CASSSVPTGHNEQFF. The CDR3 nucleotides read TGTGCCAGCAGCTCTGTGCCGACAGGGCACAATGAGCAGTTCTTC.

The rearrangement uses TRBV29-1 and TRBJ2-5, with D possibly TRBD2 on 6 matching bases. Near its end, the DNA agrees better with TRBJ2-7, so the J call may be wrong. The CDR3 extends over 14 amino acids. CDR1 SQVTM and CDR2 ANQGSEA come from the germline V gene. The CDR3 spells CSVGGDPRDYEQYF. CDR3 DNA sequence: TGCAGCGTTGGGGGGGACCCGAGGGACTACGAGCAGTACTTC.

The chain is built from TRBV7-9 and TRBJ1-5; D remains unclear. Between the trimmed V and J ends, which lost 5 bases and 2 bases, there was a span of 10 bases. Germline lookup yields CDR1 SEHNR and CDR2 FQNEAQ (reference sequence). The CDR3 consists of 14 residues. The CDR3 sequence is CASSAGWGNQPQHF. CDR3 DNA: TGTGCCAGCAGCGCGGGTTGGGGCAATCAGCCCCAGCATTTT.

The V call is TRBV6-6, the J call TRBJ2-5; TRBD2 might be the D (7 bases). The CDR3 has 15 amino acids. Trimming removed 8 bases from V and 5 bases from J, with 21 bases in between. Germline values: CDR1 MNHNY, CDR2 SVGAGI (reference sequence). The CDR3 here is CASQLQRGGLETQYF. For the CDR3, the DNA is TGTGCCAGCCAGTTACAGAGGGGGGGGTTGGAGACCCAGTACTTC.

In regard to this clonotype: A much larger clone lies one base from this, so it may be a read error. The CDR3 nucleotides read TGTGCCAGCAGCCCCCTGGGGGTTTCGAACACTGAAGCTTTCTTT. Translating it yields CASSPLGVSNTEAFF. V gene TRBV27 combines with J gene TRBJ1-1; possibly TRBD1 for D (5 bases). Germline V gene lookup returns CDR1 MNHEY and CDR2 SMNVEV (reference sequence). The CDR3 runs to 15 residues. Deletions cut 6 bases from V and 1 base from J, with 15 bases between.

There are many counts of this clonotype. This chain joins TRBV25-1 and TRBJ2-3; 9 bases align to TRBD1. CDR3 length: 17 residues. J gave up 5 bases and V 4 bases, and 13 bases lay outside the gene matches. Germline V gene sequence: CDR1 MGHDK, CDR2 SYGVNS. The CDR3 DNA sequence: TGTGCCAGCAGTGCAAAACAGGGGGCGGGTGGGGGAGATACGCAGTATTTT. It specifies CASSAKQGAGGGDTQYF.

Only a few counts were recorded for this clonotype. A read error may explain this, as a much larger clone is one base away. The V call is TRBV6-5, the J call TRBJ1-2, with D tentatively TRBD1 (6 bases). CDR1 and CDR2 from the germline V gene are MNHEY and SVGAGI. There are 14 residues in the CDR3. The V end was cut by 5 bases, the J end by 4 bases, with 14 bases between. CDR3 sequence (DNA): TGTGCCAGCAGTGCTCTGGGGGGCTCCTATGGCTACACCTTC. Protein sequence: CASSALGGSYGYTF.

The chain employs TRBV28 and TRBJ1-2; 8 bases match TRBD1. The CDR3 has 16 amino acids. CDR1 and CDR2 (germline): MDHEN, SYDVKM. V lost 7 bases, J lost 3 bases, and 13 bases stayed unmatched. DNA of the CDR3: TGTGCCAGCACTCGGCCGGGACAGGAAGACTACTATGGCTACACCTTC. Protein product: CASTRPGQEDYYGYTF.

The chain joins TRBV7-2 to TRBJ2-3, with unresolved D. This CDR3 has 12 residues. Per the germline V gene, CDR1 is SGHTA and CDR2 is FQGNSA. Trimming cost V 5 bases and J 5 bases, with 8 bases left between them. CDR3 nucleotides: TGTGCCAGCAGCATAGAAGGAGATACGCAGTATTTT. Its translation: CASSIEGDTQYF.

This rearrangement joins TRBV20-1 to TRBJ2-5; 9 nucleotides agree with TRBD2. Gene TRBJ2-7 matches the end of the DNA better, so the J call may be wrong. Germline loops: CDR1 DFQATT, CDR2 SNEGSKA (reference sequence). This CDR3 comprises 13 residues. The CDR3 DNA sequence: TGCAGTGCTATGGCTAGCGGGGTTGGCGAGCAGTACTTC. It yields the protein CSAMASGVGEQYF.

This clonotype came up many times. The V gene is TRBV7-9, the J gene TRBJ2-3; 14 nucleotides agree with TRBD2. Looked up from germline, CDR1 is SEHNR and CDR2 is FQNEAQ (reference sequence). Trimming cost V 6 bases and J 6 bases; bases outside gene matches: 8. CDR3 length equals 16 residues. The CDR3 nucleotides read TGTGCCAGCAGATGGACTAGCGGGAGGCCAGGGGATACGCAGTATTTT. Translated: CASRWTSGRPGDTQYF.

This clonotype appeared many times. The chain recombines TRBV2 with TRBJ2-7, with D possibly being TRBD1 (5 bases). CDR1 and CDR2 from the germline V gene are SNHLY and FYNNEI. The CDR3 runs 16 residues. Trimming cost V 5 bases and J 1 base, with 18 bases left between them. The CDR3 DNA sequence: TGTGCCAGCAGTCGCCGGCCGGACATTCCTTCCTACGAGCAGTACTTC. Its protein is CASSRRPDIPSYEQYF. Full variable domain (remainder filled in from reference TRBV2 and TRBJ2-7): EPEVTQTPSHQVTQMGQEVILRCVPISNHLYFYWYRQILGQKVEFLVSFYNNEISEKSEIFDDQFSVERPDGSNFTLKIRSTKLEDSAMYFCASSRRPDIPSYEQYFGPGTRLTVT.

Many counts were recorded for this clonotype. Sequence at one end of the junction differs from germline and may be a read error. The rearrangement joins TRBV6-5 to TRBJ2-3; 10 positions match TRBD2. The CDR3 loop spans 17 amino acids. Germline V CDR1 and CDR2: MNHEY, SVGAGI. DNA for the CDR3: TGTGCCAGCAGTCACACAACCCTAGCGGGGGTCCCAGATACGCCGTATTTT. Encoded protein: CASSHTTLAGVPDTPYF.

At least ten counts were recorded for this clonotype. J is TRBJ2-5 and V is TRBV10-2; D unclear. Germline V gene sequence: CDR1 WSHSY, CDR2 SAAADI. CDR3 length equals 14 residues. Between the trimmed V and J ends, which lost 10 bases and 1 base, there was a span of 16 bases. This chain's CDR3 is CATRRVLVQETQYF. The CDR3 region has the DNA TGCGCCACCAGAAGGGTACTCGTCCAAGAGACCCAGTACTTC.

The sample holds many counts of this clonotype. V and J are TRBV7-2 and TRBJ1-2, with a tentative D call TRBD1 (5 bases). Germline V gene sequence: CDR1 SGHTA, CDR2 FQGNSA. Trimming left V 4 bases short and J 0 bases short, with 12 bases between. The CDR3 is 15 residues long. The chain's CDR3 is CASSSRTLTNYGYTF. The CDR3, as DNA: TGTGCCAGCAGCTCTCGGACACTGACTAACTATGGCTACACCTTC.

The chain joins TRBV6-5 to TRBJ2-7, with 8 nucleotides matching TRBD1. This CDR3 region has 15 residues. Looked up from germline, CDR1 is MNHEY and CDR2 is SVGAGI. Losses at the gene ends were 0 bases for V and 0 bases for J; bases not matched to a gene: 1. The CDR3 reads CASSYSTGDSYEQYF. Written as DNA, the CDR3 is TGTGCCAGCAGTTACTCGACAGGGGACTCCTACGAGCAGTACTTC.

As for this clonotype: The junction shows a germline mismatch at one end, possibly a read error. The rearrangement uses TRBV11-2 and TRBJ2-1; TRBD2 agrees at 7 bases. CDR3 size: 14 residues. Germline CDR1 and CDR2: SGHAT and FQNNGV. The CDR3 DNA sequence: TGTGCTAGCAGCCCCCGACTAGCTAACAATGAGCAGTTCTTC. The encoded protein is CASSPRLANNEQFF. The full variable domain, its missing parts supplied by reference TRBV11-2 and TRBJ2-1, is EAGVAQSPRYKIIEKRQSVAFWCNPISGHATLYWYQQILGQGPKLLIQFQNNGVVDDSQLPKDRFSAERLKGVDSTLKIQPAKLEDSAVYLCASSPRLANNEQFFGPGTRLTVL.

This clonotype was counted many times. The junction departs from the called germline gene at one end, perhaps through a read error. The V call is TRBV20-1, the J call TRBJ2-4; possibly TRBD2 for D (5 bases). This CDR3 spans 16 amino acids. The germline V gene has CDR1 DFQATT and CDR2 SNEGSKA (reference sequence). The CDR3 region has the DNA TGCAGTGCTGGAGAGTCGTCTGTGAGGGTTATAAACATTCAGTACTTC. Translated, it gives CSAGESSVRVINIQYF.

The chain employs TRBV5-1 and TRBJ2-5; TRBD1 agrees at 7 bases. Trimming cost V 4 bases and J 1 base; bases outside gene matches: 7. Per germline, CDR1 SGHRS and CDR2 YFSETQ. This CDR3 is built from 15 residues. Here the CDR3 reads CASSDHRGSQETQYF. CDR3 nucleotide sequence: TGCGCCAGCAGCGACCACAGGGGTTCCCAAGAGACCCAGTACTTC.

This clonotype was counted ten times or more. A much larger clone differs from this one at a single base, so this may be a read error. This chain links TRBV5-1 with TRBJ2-1, with D unclear. V shed 0 bases and J shed 0 bases, with 7 bases lying between them. The CDR3 has 15 amino acids. CDR1 and CDR2 from the germline V gene are SGHRS and YFSETQ. Here the CDR3 reads CASSLAESSYNEQFF. The CDR3 bases are TGCGCCAGCAGCTTGGCGGAGAGCTCCTACAATGAGCAGTTCTTC.

J is TRBJ2-4 and V is TRBV14; 8 nucleotides match TRBD2. Trimming removed 6 bases from V and 13 bases from J; junction bases left unmatched: 17. The CDR3 has 15 residues. CDR1 is SGHDN and CDR2 is FVKESK in the germline V gene. DNA of the CDR3: TGTGCCAGCAGGGAAAGCGGGGGATCCCCCAATGAGCAGTACTTC. This codes for CASRESGGSPNEQYF.